Following are 9 T cell receptor beta chains from one sample sequenced in a study of blood T cell repertoires in COVID-19 (dated by TCRdb to between 2020 and 2021). Libraries came from the immunoSEQ multiplex PCR assay. In TCRdb, the immuneACCESS table is reduced to in-frame sequences with V and J assigned. These tables do not hold every clone; where another copy was compared, an unresolved V gene accounts for under half, and the others remain unexplained. Across this sample there are over 300,000 clones, with approximately 82% seen only once. About 1.2% of the sample belongs to the ten largest clones. Sequencing input: peripheral blood. Every receptor here comes from a woman in her 50s with acute or convalescent COVID-19.

This clone turned up a few times. The chain joins TRBV19 to TRBJ1-1; the match to TRBD1 covers 7 bases. Germline values: CDR1 LNHDA, CDR2 SQIVND (reference sequence). The J segment lost 5 bases and the V segment lost 10 bases, leaving 13 bases of the junction unmatched. The CDR3 consists of 14 residues. CDR3 bases: TGTGCCACATCATCAGGGGGAATGGGGACTGAAGCTTTCTTT. Its protein product is CATSSGGMGTEAFF. The variable domain in full, completed from reference TRBV19 and TRBJ1-1, reads DGGITQSPKYLFRKEGQNVTLSCEQNLNHDAMYWYRQDPGQGLRLIYYSQIVNDFQKGDIAEGYSVSREKKESFPLTVTSAQKNPTAFYLCATSSGGMGTEAFFGQGTRLTVV.

The table lists this clone with a few counts. This sequence joins TRBV5-5 and TRBJ1-1; D is perhaps TRBD1 (5 bases). This CDR3 comprises 13 residues. The V end lost 0 bases, the J end lost 8 bases, and 11 bases lay between the germline ends. The germline gives CDR1 SGHKS, CDR2 YYEKEE (reference sequence). Here the CDR3 reads CASSLALAGEAFF. The CDR3 nucleotides read TGTGCCAGCAGCTTGGCCTTGGCAGGGGAAGCTTTCTTT.

In its sample, this clone was seen once. The V and J genes are TRBV30 and TRBJ2-2; D unclear. This CDR3 contains 12 residues. Germline CDR1 is GTSNPN and CDR2 is SVGIG (reference sequence). The V end was cut by 0 bases, the J end by 5 bases, with 4 bases between. CDR3: CAWSVLTGELFF. CDR3 nucleotide sequence: TGTGCCTGGAGTGTACTGACCGGGGAGCTGTTTTTT.

V is TRBV29-1 and J is TRBJ2-3, with 10 bases fitting TRBD2. The CDR3 runs to 14 residues. After removal of 5 bases from V and 1 base from J, the junction contained 3 bases not matched to a gene. The V gene's germline CDR1 is SQVTM and CDR2 ANQGSEA. The CDR3 loop is CSVRLAGRTDTQYF. Here the CDR3 DNA reads TGCAGCGTTCGACTAGCGGGCCGCACAGATACGCAGTATTTT.

DNA of the CDR3: TGTGCCATCAGTGAGGATCGACAGGGGAGGCAGTTCTTC. The encoded protein is CAISEDRQGRQFF. The rearrangement links TRBV10-3 to TRBJ2-1, with TRBD1 matching 8 bases. Germline loops: CDR1 ENHRY, CDR2 SYGVKD. This CDR3 region has 13 residues. The J segment lost 12 bases and the V segment lost 2 bases, leaving 6 bases of the junction unmatched.

This chain uses TRBV2 with TRBJ1-2; D is ambiguous. Germline V lookup: CDR1 SNHLY, CDR2 FYNNEI. The ends were cut back, 3 bases at V and 7 bases at J, with 9 bases in the middle. The CDR3 is 12 residues long. The CDR3 nucleotides are TGTGCCAGCAGTGATGCGAGGTTTGGCTACACCTTC. This codes for CASSDARFGYTF.

The chain recombines TRBV6-5 with TRBJ1-6; a weak D match, TRBD1 (5 bases). With 5 bases removed from V and 8 bases from J, the gap between germline ends came to 16 bases. The length of the CDR3 is 15 residues. Germline V CDR1 and CDR2: MNHEY, SVGAGI. The CDR3 nucleotides read TGTGCCAGCAGTAGGGGCCCCGCTGGGTATTCACCCCTCCACTTT. Translating gives CASSRGPAGYSPLHF.

Only a few counts were recorded for this clone. V gene TRBV5-1 combines with J gene TRBJ1-1; unclear D gene. Trimming left V 4 bases short and J 0 bases short, with 7 bases between. The CDR3 totals 13 residues. CDR1 and CDR2 (germline): SGHRS, YFSETQ. The CDR3 reads CASSPNLNTEAFF. The CDR3 coding sequence is TGCGCCAGCAGCCCCAATTTGAACACTGAAGCTTTCTTT.

This chain links TRBV7-9 with TRBJ2-7; 7 bases map to TRBD1. Germline CDR1 is SEHNR and CDR2 is FQNEAQ (reference sequence). With V trimmed by 1 base and J by 2 bases, 5 bases remained unmatched. The length of the CDR3 is 15 residues. For the CDR3, the DNA is TGTGCCAGCAGCTTAGTCGACAGGGCCACCTACGAGCAGTACTTC. Translation: CASSLVDRATYEQYF.